What follows is one T cell receptor delta chain and its context. Its antigen is unidentified. The template was reverse-transcribed extracted RNA. Multiplex PCR used pooled V-gene forward primers and a constant-region reverse primer to amplify CDR3s. TCRdb redid the clone calls on the multiplex PCR reads with CATT. The sample holds more than 45,000 delta-chain clones, around 16% seen once. This sample stems from a study of Vδ1+ human thymocytes. General observations from the study: Unlike peripheral blood Vdelta1+ controls, thymic delta-chain sequences included about 20% Vdelta2 and few Vdelta3. Unexpected Vdelta2 sequences could cause misinterpretation of bulk repertoire data. Thymic TRG and TRD repertoires appeared highly polyclonal. Donors shared many TRG clonotypes but few TRD clonotypes.

Alphabeta T cells were depleted, then CD3+ Vdelta1+ Vdelta2- thymocytes were FACS-sorted. Germline values: CDR1 TSWWSYY, CDR2 QGS. The CDR3 runs 24 residues. Trimming took 4 bases from V and 0 from J, leaving 39 bases between them. The chain has TRDV1 and TRDJ1; TRDD3 might be the D (6 bases). Specimen: Vdelta1+ gamma-delta thymocytes from the thymus. Subset here: FACS-sorted CD3+ TCRalphabeta- TCRVdelta1+ TCRVdelta2- thymocytes. The TCR comes from a girl less than two years old who had congenital heart surgery. CDR3 sequence (DNA): TGTGCTCTTGGGGTTTCAATTCCCAGATCCCACTTGGGGGCTCCCATGGTTTACACCGATAAACTCATCTTT. Translated, it gives CALGVSIPRSHLGAPMVYTDKLIF.